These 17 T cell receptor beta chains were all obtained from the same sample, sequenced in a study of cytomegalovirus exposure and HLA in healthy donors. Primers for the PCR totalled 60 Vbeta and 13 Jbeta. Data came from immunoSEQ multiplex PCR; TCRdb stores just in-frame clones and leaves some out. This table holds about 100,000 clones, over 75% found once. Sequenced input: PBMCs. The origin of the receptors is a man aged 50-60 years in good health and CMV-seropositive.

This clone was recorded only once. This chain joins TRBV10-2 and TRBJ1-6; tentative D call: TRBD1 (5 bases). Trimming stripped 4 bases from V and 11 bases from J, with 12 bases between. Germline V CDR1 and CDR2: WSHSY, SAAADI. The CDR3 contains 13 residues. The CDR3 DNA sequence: TGCGCCAGCAGTGGCCTAGGGGCTCCACCCCTCCACTTT. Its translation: CASSGLGAPPLHF.

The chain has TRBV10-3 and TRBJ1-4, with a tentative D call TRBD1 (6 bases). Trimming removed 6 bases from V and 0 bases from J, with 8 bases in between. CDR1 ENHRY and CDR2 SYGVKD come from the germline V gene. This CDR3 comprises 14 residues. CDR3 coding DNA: TGTGCCATCAGCGACAGGTCAACTAATGAAAAACTGTTTTTT. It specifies CAISDRSTNEKLFF.

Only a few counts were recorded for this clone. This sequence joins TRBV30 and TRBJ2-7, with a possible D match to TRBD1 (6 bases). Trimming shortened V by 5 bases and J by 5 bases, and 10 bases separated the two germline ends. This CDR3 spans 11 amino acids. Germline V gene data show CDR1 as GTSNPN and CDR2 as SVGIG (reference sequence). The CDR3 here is CAWAQGHEQYF. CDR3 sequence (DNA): TGTGCCTGGGCACAGGGCCACGAGCAGTACTTC.

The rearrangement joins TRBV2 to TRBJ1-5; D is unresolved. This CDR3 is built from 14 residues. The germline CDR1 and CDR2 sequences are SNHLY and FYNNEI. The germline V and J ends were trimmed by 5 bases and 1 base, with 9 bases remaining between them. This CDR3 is CASSYALSNQPQHF. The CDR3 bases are TGTGCCAGCAGTTACGCCCTAAGCAATCAGCCCCAGCATTTT. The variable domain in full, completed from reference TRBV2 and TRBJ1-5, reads EPEVTQTPSHQVTQMGQEVILRCVPISNHLYFYWYRQILGQKVEFLVSFYNNEISEKSEIFDDQFSVERPDGSNFTLKIRSTKLEDSAMYFCASSYALSNQPQHFGDGTRLSIL.

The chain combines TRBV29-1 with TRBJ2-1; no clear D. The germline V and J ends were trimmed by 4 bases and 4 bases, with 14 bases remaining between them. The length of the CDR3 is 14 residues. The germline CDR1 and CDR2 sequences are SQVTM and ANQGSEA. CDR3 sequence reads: CSVGPPSRYNEQFF. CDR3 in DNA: TGCAGCGTTGGGCCCCCCTCTAGATACAATGAGCAGTTCTTC.

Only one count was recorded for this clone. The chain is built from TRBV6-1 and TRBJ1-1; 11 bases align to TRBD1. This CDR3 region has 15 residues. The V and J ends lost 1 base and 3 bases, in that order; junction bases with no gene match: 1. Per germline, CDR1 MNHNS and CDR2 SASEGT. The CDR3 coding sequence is TGTGCCAGCAGTGAAGGGGACAGGGGGTACACTGAAGCTTTCTTT. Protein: CASSEGDRGYTEAFF.

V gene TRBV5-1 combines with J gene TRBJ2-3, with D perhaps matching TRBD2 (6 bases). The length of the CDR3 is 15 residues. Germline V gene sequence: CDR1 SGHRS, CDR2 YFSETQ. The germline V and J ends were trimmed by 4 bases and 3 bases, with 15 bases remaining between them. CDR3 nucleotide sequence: TGCGCCAGCAGCGGGAGTTCGGGACTTACAGATACGCAGTATTTT. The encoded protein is CASSGSSGLTDTQYF.

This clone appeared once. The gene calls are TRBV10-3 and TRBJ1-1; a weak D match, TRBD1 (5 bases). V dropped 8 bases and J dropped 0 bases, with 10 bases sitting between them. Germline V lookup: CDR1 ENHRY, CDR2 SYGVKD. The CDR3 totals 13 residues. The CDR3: CAIGASMNTEAFF. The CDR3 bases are TGTGCCATCGGGGCCAGCATGAACACTGAAGCTTTCTTT.

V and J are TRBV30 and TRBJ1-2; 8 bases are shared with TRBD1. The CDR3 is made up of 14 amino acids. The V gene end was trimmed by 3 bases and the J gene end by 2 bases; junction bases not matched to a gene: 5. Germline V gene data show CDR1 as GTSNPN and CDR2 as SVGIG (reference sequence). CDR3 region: CAWRKQGDNYGYTF. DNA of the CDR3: TGTGCCTGGAGAAAACAGGGGGACAACTATGGCTACACCTTC.

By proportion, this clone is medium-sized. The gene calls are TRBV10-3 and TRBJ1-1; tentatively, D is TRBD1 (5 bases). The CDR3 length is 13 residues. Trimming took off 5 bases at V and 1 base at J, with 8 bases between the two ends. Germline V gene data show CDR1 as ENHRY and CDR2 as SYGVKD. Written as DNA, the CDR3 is TGTGCCATCAGTATCGACAGGAACACTGAAGCTTTCTTT. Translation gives CAISIDRNTEAFF.

CDR3: CASSLASTRGRNTEAFF. The CDR3 DNA follows: TGCGCCAGCAGCTTGGCCTCGACAAGGGGGCGGAACACTGAAGCTTTCTTT. V gene TRBV5-1 combines with J gene TRBJ1-1, with 7 bases fitting TRBD1. The V and J ends lost 0 bases and 1 base, in that order; junction bases with no gene match: 9. Germline assignment: CDR1 SGHRS and CDR2 YFSETQ. The CDR3 totals 17 residues. Supplemented by reference TRBV5-1 and TRBJ1-1, the full variable domain reads KAGVTQTPRYLIKTRGQQVTLSCSPISGHRSVSWYQQTPGQGLQFLFEYFSETQRNKGNFPGRFSGRQFSNSRSEMNVSTLELGDSALYLCASSLASTRGRNTEAFFGQGTRLTVV.

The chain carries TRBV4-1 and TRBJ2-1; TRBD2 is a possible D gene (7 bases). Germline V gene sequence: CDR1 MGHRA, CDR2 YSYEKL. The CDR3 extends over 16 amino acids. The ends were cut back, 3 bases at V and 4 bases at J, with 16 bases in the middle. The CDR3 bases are TGCGCCAGCAGCCACGGTGGGGGGGCCCCTTACAATGAGCAGTTCTTC. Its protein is CASSHGGGAPYNEQFF.

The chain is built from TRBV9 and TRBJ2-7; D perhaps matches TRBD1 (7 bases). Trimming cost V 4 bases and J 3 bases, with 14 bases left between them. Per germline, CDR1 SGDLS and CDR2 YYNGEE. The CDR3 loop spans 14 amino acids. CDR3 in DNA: TGTGCCAGCAGCCCCCGACAGGGAGGCTACGAGCAGTACTTC. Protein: CASSPRQGGYEQYF. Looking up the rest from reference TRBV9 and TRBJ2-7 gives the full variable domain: DSGVTQTPKHLITATGQRVTLRCSPRSGDLSVYWYQQSLDQGLQFLIQYYNGEERAKGNILERFSAQQFPDLHSELNLSSLELGDSALYFCASSPRQGGYEQYFGPGTRLTVT.

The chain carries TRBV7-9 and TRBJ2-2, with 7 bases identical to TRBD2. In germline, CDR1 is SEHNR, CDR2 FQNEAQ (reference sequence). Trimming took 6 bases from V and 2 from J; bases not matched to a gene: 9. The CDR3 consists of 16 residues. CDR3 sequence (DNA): TGTGCCAGCAGGGAGGGCGGCGGGGGAAACACCGGGGAGCTGTTTTTT. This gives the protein CASREGGGGNTGELFF. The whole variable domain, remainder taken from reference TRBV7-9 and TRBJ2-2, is DTGVSQNPRHKITKRGQNVTFRCDPISEHNRLYWYRQTLGQGPEFLTYFQNEAQLEKSRLLSDRFSAERPKGSFSTLEIQRTEQGDSAMYLCASREGGGGNTGELFFGEGSRLTVL.

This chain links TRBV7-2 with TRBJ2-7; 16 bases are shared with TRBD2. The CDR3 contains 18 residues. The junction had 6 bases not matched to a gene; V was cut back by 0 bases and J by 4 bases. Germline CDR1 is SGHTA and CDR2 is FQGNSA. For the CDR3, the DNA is TGTGCCAGCAGCTTAGCGGGACTAGCGGGGGGGCGTTTTTACGAGCAGTACTTC. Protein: CASSLAGLAGGRFYEQYF.

The CDR3 DNA reads as TGTGCCAGTAAGCCGGGACAGGGGGCAAGAAGGGACACTGAAGCTTTCTTT. Translated: CASKPGQGARRDTEAFF. The chain joins TRBV19 to TRBJ1-1; 12 bases fit TRBD1. CDR3 length equals 17 residues. CDR1 and CDR2 from the germline V gene are LNHDA and SQIVND (reference sequence). With 7 bases clipped from V and 3 bases from J, the junction kept 12 bases outside the gene matches.

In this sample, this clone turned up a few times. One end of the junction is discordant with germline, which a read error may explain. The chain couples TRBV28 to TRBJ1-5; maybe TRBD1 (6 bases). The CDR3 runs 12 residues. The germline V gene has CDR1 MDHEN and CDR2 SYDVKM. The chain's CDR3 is CASRGANQPQNF. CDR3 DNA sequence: TGTGCCAGCCGGGGGGCTAATCAGCCCCAGAATTTT.